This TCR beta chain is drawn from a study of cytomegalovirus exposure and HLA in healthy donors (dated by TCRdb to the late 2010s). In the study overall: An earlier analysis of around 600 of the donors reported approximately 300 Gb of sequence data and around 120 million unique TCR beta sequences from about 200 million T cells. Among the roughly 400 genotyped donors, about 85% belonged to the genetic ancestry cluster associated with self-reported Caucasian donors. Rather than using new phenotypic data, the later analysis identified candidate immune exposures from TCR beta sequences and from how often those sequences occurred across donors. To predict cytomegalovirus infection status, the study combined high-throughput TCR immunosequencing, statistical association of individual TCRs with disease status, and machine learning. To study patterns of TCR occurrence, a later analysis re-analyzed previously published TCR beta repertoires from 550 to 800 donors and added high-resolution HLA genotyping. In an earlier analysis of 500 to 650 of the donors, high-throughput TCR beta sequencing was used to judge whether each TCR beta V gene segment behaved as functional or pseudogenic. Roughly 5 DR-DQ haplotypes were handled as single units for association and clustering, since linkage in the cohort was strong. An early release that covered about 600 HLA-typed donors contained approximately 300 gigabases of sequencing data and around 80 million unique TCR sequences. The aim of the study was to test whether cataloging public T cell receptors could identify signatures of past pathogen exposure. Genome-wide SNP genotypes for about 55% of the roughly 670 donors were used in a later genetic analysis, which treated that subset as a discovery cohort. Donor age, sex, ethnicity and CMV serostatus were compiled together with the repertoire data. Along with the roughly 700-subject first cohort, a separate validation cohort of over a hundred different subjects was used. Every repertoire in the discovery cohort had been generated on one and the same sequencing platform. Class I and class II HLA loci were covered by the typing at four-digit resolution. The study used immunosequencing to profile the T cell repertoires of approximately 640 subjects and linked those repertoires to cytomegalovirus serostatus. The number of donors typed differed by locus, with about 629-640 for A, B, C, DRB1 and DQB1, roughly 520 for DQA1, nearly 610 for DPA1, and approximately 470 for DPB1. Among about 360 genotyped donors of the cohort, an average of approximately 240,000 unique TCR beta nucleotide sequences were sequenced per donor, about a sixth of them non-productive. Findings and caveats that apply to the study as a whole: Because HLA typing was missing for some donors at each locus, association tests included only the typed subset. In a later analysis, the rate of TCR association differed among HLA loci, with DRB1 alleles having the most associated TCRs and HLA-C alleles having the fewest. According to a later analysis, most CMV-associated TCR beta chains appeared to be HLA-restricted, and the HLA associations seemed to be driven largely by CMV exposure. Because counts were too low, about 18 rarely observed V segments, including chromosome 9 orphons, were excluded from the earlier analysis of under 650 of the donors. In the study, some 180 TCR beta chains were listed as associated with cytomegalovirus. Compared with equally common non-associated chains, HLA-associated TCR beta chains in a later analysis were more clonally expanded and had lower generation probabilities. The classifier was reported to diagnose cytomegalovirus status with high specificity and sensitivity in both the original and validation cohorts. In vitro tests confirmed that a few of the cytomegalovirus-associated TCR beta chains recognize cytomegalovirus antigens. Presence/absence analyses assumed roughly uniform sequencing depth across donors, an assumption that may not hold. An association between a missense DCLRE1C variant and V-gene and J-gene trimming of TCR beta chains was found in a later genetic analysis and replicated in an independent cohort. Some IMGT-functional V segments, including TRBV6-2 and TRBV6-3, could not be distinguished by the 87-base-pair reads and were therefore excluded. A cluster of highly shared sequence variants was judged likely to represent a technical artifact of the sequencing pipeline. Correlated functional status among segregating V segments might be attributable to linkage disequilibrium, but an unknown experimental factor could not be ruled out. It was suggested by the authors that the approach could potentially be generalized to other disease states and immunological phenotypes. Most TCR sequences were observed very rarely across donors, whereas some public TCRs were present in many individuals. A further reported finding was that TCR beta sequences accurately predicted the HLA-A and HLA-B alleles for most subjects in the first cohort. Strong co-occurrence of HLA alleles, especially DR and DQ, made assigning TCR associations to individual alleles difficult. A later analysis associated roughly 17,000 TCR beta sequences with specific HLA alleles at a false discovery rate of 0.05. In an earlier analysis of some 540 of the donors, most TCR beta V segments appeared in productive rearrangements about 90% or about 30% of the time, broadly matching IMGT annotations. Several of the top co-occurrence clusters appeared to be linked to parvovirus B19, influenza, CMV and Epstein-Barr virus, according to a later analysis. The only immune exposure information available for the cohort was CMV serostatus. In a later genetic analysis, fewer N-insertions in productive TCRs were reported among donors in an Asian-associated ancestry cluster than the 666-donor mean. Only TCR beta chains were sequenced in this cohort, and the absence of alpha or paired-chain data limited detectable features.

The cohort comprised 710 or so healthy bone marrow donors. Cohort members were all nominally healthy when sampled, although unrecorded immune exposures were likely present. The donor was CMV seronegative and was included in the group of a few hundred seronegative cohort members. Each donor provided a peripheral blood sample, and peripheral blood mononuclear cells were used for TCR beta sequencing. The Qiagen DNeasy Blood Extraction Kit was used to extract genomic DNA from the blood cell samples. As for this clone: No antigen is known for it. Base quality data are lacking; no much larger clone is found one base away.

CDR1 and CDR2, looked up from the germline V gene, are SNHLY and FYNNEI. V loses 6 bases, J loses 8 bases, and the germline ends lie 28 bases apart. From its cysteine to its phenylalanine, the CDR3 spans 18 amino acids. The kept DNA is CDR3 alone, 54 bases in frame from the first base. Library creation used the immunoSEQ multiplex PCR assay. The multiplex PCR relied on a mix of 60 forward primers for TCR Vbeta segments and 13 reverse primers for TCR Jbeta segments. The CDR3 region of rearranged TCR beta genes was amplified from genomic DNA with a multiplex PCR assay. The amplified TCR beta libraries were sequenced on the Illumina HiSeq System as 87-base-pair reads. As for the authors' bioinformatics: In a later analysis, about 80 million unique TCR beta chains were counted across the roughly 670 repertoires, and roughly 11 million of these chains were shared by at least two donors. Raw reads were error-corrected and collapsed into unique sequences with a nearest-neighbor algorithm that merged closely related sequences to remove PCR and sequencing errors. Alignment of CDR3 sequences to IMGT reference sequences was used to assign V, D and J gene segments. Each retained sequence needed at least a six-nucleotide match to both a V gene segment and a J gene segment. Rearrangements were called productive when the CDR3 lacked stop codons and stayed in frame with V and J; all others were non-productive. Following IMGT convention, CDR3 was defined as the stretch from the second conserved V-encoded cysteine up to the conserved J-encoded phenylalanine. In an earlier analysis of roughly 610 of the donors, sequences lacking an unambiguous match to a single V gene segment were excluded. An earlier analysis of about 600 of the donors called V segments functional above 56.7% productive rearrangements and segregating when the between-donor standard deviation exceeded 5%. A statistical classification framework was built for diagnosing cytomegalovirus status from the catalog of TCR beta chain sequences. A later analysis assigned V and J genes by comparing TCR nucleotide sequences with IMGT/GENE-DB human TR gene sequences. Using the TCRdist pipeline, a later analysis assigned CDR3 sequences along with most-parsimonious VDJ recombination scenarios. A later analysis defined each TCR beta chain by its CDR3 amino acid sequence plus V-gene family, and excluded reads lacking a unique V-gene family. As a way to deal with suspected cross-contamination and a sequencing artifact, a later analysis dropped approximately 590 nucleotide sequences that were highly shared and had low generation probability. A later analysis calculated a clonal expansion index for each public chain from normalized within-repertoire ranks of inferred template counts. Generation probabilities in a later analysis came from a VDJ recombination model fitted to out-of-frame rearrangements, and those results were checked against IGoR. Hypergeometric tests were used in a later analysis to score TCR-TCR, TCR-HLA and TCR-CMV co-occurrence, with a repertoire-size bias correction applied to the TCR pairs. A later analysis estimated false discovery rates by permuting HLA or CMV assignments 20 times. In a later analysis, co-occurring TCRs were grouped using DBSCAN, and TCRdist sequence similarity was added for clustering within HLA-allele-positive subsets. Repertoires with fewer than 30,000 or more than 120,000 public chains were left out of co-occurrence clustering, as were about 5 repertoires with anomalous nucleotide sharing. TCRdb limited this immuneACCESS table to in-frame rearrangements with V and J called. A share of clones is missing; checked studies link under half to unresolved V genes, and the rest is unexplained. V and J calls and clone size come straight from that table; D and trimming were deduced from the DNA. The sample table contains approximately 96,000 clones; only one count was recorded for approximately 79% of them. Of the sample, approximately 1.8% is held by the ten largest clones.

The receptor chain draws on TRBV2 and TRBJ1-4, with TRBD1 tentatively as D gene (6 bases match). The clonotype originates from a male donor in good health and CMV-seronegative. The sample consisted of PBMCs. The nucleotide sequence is TGTGCCAGCAGCGACAGGATGGGGTCTAACTGGGTTAGGGAAAAACTGTTTTTT. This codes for CASSDRMGSNWVREKLFF.